The clone carrying this TCR beta chain has just a few counts. The target antigen is unknown. Amplification used 60 Vbeta primers and 13 Jbeta primers. Generated by immunoSEQ multiplex PCR, the TCRdb table keeps only in-frame clones and is missing some. The repertoire holds around 140,000 clones, with 50% to 75% as singletons. The data were taken from a study of cytomegalovirus exposure and HLA in healthy donors. General study points: Within an earlier analysis, most TCR beta V segments proved productive either about 90% or about 30% of the time. Later analysis suggested links between common viral pathogens and several top significant clusters.

Per the germline V gene, CDR1 is SGDLS and CDR2 is YYNGEE. CDR3 length equals 18 residues. The V end lost 2 bases, the J end lost 2 bases, and 22 bases lay between the germline ends. This TCR was recovered from a woman in her thirties or forties in good health and CMV-seronegative. The rearrangement uses TRBV9 and TRBJ1-1; TRBD1 is a possible D gene (6 bases). The sample comprised PBMCs. The CDR3 sequence is CASSVTTPGQSLNTEAFF. The CDR3 bases are TGTGCCAGCAGCGTGACCACACCCGGACAGAGTCTTAACACTGAAGCTTTCTTT.